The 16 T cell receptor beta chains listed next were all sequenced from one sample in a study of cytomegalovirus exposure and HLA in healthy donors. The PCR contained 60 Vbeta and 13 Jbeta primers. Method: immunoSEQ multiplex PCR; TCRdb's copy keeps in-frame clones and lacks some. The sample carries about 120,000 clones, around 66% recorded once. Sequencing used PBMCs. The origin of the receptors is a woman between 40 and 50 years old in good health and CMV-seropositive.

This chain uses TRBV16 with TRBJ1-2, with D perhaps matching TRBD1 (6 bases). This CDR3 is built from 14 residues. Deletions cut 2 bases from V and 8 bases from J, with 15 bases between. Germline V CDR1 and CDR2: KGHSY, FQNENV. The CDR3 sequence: CASSQITGNWGYTF. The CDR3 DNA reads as TGTGCCAGCAGCCAAATAACAGGGAATTGGGGCTACACCTTC.

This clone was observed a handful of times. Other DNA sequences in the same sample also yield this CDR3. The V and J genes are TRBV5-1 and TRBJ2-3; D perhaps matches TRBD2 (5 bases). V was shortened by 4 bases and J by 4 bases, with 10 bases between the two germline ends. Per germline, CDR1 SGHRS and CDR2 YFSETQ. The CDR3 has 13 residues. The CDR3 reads CASSLGGADTQYF. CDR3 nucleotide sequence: TGCGCCAGCAGCCTAGGAGGTGCAGATACGCAGTATTTT.

CDR3 sequence reads: CASSDLNRQEISYEQYF. The CDR3 coding sequence is TGTGCCAGCAGTGACCTTAACAGACAGGAGATTTCCTACGAGCAGTACTTC. The rearrangement links TRBV2 to TRBJ2-5; D is possibly TRBD1 (6 bases). TRBJ2-7 matches the DNA end more closely, so the J call is doubtful. Germline CDR1 is SNHLY and CDR2 is FYNNEI. This CDR3 region has 17 residues.

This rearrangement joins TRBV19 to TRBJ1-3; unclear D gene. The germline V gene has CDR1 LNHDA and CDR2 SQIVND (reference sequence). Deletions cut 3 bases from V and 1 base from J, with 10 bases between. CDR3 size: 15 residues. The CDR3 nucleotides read TGTGCCAGTAGTATCCGGGATTTGTCTGGAAACACCATATATTTT. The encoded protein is CASSIRDLSGNTIYF.

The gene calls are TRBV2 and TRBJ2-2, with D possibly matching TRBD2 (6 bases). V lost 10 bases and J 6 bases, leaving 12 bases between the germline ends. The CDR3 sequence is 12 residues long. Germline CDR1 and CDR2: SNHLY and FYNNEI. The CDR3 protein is CATRLEAGELFF. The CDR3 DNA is TGTGCCACCAGACTAGAGGCCGGGGAGCTGTTTTTT.

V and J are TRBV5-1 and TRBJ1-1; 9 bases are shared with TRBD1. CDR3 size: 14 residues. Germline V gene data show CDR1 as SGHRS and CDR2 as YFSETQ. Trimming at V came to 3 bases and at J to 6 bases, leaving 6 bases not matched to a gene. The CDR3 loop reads CASSSRDRVPEAFF. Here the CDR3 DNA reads TGCGCCAGCAGCTCCCGGGACAGGGTTCCTGAAGCTTTCTTT.

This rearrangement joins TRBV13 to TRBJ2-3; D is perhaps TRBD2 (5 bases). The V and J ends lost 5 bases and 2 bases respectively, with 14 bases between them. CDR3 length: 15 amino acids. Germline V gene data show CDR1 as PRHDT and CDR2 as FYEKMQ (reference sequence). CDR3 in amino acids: CASSAPGSTTDTQYF. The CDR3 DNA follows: TGTGCCAGCAGCGCACCGGGATCTACCACAGATACGCAGTATTTT. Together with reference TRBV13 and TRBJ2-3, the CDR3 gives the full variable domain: AAGVIQSPRHLIKEKRETATLKCYPIPRHDTVYWYQQGPGQDPQFLISFYEKMQSDKGSIPDRFSAQQFSDYHSELNMSSLELGDSALYFCASSAPGSTTDTQYFGPGTRLTVL.

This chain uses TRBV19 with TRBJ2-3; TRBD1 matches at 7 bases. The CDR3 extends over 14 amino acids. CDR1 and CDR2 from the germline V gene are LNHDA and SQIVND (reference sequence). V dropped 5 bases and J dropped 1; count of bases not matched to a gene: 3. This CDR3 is CASSGGQGTDTQYF. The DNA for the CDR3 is TGTGCCAGTAGTGGCGGACAGGGCACAGATACGCAGTATTTT.

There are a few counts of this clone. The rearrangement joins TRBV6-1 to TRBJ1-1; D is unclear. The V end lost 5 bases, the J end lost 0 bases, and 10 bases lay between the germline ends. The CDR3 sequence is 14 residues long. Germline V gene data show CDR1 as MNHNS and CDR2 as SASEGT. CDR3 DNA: TGTGCCAGCAGTCCACAAACTATGAACACTGAAGCTTTCTTT. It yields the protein CASSPQTMNTEAFF.

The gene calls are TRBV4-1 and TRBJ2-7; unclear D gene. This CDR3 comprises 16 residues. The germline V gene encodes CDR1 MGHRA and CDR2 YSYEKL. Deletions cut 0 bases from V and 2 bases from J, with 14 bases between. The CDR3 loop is CASSQDWSPPAYEQYF. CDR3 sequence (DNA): TGCGCCAGCAGCCAAGATTGGAGCCCGCCCGCCTACGAGCAGTACTTC.

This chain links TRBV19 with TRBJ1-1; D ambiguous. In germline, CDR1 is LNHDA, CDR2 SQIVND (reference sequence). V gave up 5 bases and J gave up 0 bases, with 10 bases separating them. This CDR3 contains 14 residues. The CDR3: CASSSRSMNTEAFF. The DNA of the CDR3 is TGTGCCAGTAGTTCCCGCAGTATGAACACTGAAGCTTTCTTT.

The CDR3 region is CSVLEPLASEQYF. DNA for the CDR3: TGCAGCGTGTTGGAACCTCTAGCTTCCGAGCAGTACTTC. V and J are TRBV29-1 and TRBJ2-7; D is possibly TRBD2 (5 bases). The germline gives CDR1 SQVTM, CDR2 ANQGSEA. The CDR3 covers 13 residues. Trimming cost V 6 bases and J 6 bases, with 18 bases left between them.

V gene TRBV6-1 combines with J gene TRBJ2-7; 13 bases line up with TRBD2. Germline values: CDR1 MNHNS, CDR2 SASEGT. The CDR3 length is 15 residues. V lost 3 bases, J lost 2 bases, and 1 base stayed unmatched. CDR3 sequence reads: CASSDGLAGAYEQYF. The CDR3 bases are TGTGCCAGCAGTGACGGACTAGCGGGAGCCTACGAGCAGTACTTC.

The CDR3 region has the DNA TGCGCCAGCAGCCAAACTAGCGGGAGACATGATACGCAGTATTTT. Its protein product is CASSQTSGRHDTQYF. The genes are TRBV5-1 and TRBJ2-3, with 11 bases lining up with TRBD2. Losses at the gene ends were 4 bases for V and 6 bases for J; bases not matched to a gene: 7. Germline CDR1 is SGHRS and CDR2 is YFSETQ. This CDR3 has 15 residues.

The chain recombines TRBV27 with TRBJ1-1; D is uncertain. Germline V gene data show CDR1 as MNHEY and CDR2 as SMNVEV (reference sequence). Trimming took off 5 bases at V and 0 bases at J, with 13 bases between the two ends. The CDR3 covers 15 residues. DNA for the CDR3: TGTGCCAGCAGTCCGCTGACACGAATGAACACTGAAGCTTTCTTT. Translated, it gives CASSPLTRMNTEAFF.

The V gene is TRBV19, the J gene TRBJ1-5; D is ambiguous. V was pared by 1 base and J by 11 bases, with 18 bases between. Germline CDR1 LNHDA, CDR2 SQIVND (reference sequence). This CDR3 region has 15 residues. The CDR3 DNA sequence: TGTGCCAGTAGTATAGTGTGGGCCGGAGGTAAGGCCCAGCATTTT. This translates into CASSIVWAGGKAQHF.